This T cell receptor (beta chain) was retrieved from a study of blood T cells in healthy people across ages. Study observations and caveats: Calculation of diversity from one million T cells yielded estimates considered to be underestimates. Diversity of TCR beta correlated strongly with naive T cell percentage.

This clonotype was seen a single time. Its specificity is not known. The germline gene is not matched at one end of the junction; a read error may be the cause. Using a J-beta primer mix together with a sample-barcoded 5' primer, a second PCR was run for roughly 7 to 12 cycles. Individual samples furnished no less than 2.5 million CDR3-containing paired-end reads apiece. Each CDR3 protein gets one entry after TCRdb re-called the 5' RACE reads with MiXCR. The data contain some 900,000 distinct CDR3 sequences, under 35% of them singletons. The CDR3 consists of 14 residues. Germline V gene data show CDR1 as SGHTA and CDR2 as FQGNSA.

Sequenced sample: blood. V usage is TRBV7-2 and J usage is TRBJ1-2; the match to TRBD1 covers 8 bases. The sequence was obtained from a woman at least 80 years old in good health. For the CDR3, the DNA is TGTGCCAGCAGCCCAGACAGGGGTAACTATGGCTGCACCTTC. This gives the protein CASSPDRGNYGCTF. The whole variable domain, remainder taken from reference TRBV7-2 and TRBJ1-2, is GAGVSQSPSNKVTEKGKDVELRCDPISGHTALYWYRQSLGQGLEFLIYFQGNSAPDKSGLPSDRFSAERTGGSVSTLTIQRTQQEDSAVYLCASSPDRGNYGCTFGSGTRLTVV.